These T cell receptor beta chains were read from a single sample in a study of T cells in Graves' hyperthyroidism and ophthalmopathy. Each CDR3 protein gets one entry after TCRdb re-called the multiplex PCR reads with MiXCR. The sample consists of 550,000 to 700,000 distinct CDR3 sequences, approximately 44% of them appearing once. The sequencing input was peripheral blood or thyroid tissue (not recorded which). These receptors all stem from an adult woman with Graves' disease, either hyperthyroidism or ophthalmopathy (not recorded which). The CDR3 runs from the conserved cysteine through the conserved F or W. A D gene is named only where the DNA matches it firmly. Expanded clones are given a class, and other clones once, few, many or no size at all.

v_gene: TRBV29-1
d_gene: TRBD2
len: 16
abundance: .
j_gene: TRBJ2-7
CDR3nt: TGCAGCGTTGTGGTTAGGGCGGGAGGACGGACCTACGAGCAGTACTTC
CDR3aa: CSVVVRAGGRTYEQYF

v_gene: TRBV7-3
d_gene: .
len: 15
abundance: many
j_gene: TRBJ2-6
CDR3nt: TGTGCCAGCAGCTTCAGGGATTCTGGGGCCAACGTCCTGACTTTC
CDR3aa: CASSFRDSGANVLTF

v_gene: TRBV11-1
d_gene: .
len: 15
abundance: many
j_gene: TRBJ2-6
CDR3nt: TGTGCCAGCAGCCATTGGGCTGCTGGGGCCAACGTCCTGACTTTC
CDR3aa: CASSHWAAGANVLTF

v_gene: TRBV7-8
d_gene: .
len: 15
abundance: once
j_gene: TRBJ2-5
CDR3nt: TGTGCCAGCTCACCCTTCGGGACGGAACAAGAGACCCAGTACTTC
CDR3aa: CASSPFGTEQETQYF

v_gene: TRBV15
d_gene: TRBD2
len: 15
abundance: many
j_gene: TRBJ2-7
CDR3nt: TGTGCCACCAGCGGGGGGACTAGCGGGAACTACGAGCAGTACTTC
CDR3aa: CATSGGTSGNYEQYF

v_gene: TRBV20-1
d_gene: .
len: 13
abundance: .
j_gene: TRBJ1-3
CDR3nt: TGCAGTGCTAATGGTCAGGGGATGAACACCATATATTTT
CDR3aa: CSANGQGMNTIYF

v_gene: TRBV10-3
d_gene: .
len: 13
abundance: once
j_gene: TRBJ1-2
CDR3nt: TGTGCCATCAGTGAGTTACTGCCAGGACTCTTGACCTTC
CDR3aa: CAISELLPGLLTF

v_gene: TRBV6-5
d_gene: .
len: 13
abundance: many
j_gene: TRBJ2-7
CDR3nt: TGTGCCAGCACCGACGGGAACTCCTACGAGCAGTACTTC
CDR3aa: CASTDGNSYEQYF

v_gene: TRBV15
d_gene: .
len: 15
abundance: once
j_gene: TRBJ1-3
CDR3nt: TGTGCCAGCAGTGAAAACAGCCATGCTGGAAACACCATATATTTT
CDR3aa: CASSENSHAGNTIYF

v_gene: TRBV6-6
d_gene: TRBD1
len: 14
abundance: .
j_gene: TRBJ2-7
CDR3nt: TGTGCCAGCAGAATGGGACAGGGGAGGGGCGAGCAGTACTTC
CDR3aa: CASRMGQGRGEQYF

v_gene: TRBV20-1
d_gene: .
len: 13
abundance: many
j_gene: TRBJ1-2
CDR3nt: TGCAGTGCGCCTGATAGGCTAAACTATGGCTACACCTTC
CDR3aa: CSAPDRLNYGYTF

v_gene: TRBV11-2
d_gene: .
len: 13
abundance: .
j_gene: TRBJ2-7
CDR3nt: TGTGCCAGCACCTCGCCAGGGGGGGGAGAGCAGTACTTC
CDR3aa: CASTSPGGGEQYF

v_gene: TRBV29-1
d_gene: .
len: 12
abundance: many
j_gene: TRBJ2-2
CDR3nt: TGCAGCGTTGAGACAGGTACCGGGGAGCTGTTTTTT
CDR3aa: CSVETGTGELFF

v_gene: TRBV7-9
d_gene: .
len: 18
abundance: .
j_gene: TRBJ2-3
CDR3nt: TGTGCCAGCAGCTTACGCGGTAACGTGCCCACCAGCACAGATACGCAGTATTTT
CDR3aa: CASSLRGNVPTSTDTQYF

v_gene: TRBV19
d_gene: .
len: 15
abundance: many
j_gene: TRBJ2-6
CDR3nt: TGTGCCAGTAGTATAGTACACTCTGGGGCCAACGTCCTGACTTTC
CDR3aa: CASSIVHSGANVLTF

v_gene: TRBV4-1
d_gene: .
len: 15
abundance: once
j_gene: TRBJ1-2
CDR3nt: TGCGCCAGCAGCCAAACGAGGTCAGGACTATATGGCTACACCTTC
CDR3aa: CASSQTRSGLYGYTF

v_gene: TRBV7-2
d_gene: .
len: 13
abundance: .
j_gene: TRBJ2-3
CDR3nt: TGTGCCAGCAGCCCTCCCTCCACAGATACGCAGTATTTT
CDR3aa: CASSPPSTDTQYF

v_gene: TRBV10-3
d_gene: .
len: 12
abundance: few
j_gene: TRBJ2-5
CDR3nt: TGTGCCATCGGGGAGGGGGTAGAGACCCAGTACTTC
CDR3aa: CAIGEGVETQYF

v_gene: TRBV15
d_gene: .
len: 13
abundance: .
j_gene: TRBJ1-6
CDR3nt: TGTGCCACCAGCAGAGATGGTTTGTCACCCCTCCACTTT
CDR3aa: CATSRDGLSPLHF

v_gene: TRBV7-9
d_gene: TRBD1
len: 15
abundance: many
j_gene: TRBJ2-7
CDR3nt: TGTGCCAGCAGCCCAGGGACAGCTTTTACCTACGAGCAGTACTTC
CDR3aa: CASSPGTAFTYEQYF

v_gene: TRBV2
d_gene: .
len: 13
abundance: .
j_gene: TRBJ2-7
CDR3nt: TGTGCCAGCAGTGCTGGAACCACCTACGAGCAGTACTTC
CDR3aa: CASSAGTTYEQYF

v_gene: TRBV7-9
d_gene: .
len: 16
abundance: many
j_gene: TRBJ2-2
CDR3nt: TGTGCCAGCAGCCGTCGTCTGGGGAGGAGAACCGGGGAGCTGTTTTTT
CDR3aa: CASSRRLGRRTGELFF

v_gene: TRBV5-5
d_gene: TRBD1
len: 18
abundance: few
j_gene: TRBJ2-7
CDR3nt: TGTGCCAGCAGCGGTAGCGGTGGGGGACAGGGGAATAATTACGAGCAGTACTTC
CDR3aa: CASSGSGGGQGNNYEQYF

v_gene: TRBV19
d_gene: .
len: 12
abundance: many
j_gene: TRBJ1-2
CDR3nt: TGTGCCAGCACCCCCGGGGCTGGCGGCTACACCTTC
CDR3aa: CASTPGAGGYTF

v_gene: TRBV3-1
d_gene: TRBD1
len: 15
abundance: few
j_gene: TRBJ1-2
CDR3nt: TGTGCCAGCAGTTTTGACCGGGACAGGACCTATGGCTACACCTTC
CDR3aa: CASSFDRDRTYGYTF

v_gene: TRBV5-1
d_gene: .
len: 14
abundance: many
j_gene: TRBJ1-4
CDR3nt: TGCGCCAGCAGCCTGAGCCCGGGTAATGAAAAACTGTTTTTT
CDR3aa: CASSLSPGNEKLFF

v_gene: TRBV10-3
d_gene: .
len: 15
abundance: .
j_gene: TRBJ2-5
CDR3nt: TGTGCCATCAGTGAGTCAGCAGGGGTTGGTCAGCCCCAGTACTTC
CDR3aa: CAISESAGVGQPQYF

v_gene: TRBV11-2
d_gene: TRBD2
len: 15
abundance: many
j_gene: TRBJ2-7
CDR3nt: TGTGCCAGCAGCTTAGATACTAGCGGCACCTACGAGCAGTACTTC
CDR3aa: CASSLDTSGTYEQYF

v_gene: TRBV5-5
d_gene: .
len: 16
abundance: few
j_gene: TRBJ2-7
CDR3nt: TGTGCCAGCAGTCCCGGGAAGGCCTCTATTTACTACGAGCAGTACTTC
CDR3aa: CASSPGKASIYYEQYF

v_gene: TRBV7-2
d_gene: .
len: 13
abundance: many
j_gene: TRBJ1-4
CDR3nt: TGTGCCAGCAGCTCCCCAAGGCTAGAAAAACTGTTTTTT
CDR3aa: CASSSPRLEKLFF

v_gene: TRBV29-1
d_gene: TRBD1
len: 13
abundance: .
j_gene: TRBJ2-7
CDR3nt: TGCAACGCTTATTCGGGGACAGGCTACGAGCAGTACTTC
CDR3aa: CNAYSGTGYEQYF

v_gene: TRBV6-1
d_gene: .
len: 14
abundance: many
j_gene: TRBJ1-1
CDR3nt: TGTGCCAGCAGTGAAGGGTCCTCGGGCACTGAAGCTTTCTTT
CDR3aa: CASSEGSSGTEAFF